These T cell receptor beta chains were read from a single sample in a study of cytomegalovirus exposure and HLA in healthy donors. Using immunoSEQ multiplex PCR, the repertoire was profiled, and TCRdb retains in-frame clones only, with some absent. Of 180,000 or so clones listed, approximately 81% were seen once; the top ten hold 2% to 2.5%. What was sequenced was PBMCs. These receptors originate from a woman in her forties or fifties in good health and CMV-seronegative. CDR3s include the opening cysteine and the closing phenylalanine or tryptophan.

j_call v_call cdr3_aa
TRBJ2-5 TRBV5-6 CASSLVTSSAETQYF
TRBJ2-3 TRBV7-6 CASSLVGEDTQYF
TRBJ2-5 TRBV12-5 CASGLVRISPTLEPGGETQYF
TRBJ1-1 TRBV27 CASSFGGTGGAEAFF
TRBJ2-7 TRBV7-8 CASSSDRESSYEQYF
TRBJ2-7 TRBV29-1 CSVEALAGGTLSYEQYF
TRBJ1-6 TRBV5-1 CASSYVQGEGNSPLHF
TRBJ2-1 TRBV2 CASSESGSRVDEQFF
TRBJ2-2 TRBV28 CASSFIPLGAGGELFF
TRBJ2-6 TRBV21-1 CASSTEGANGANVLTF
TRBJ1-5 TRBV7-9 CASSFGGTGNQPQHF
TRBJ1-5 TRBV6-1 CASSVQDSNQPQHF
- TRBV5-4 CASREQGAGYEQYF
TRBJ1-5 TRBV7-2 CASSRDRVDNQPQHF
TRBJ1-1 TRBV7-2 CASSLGGGKDTEAFF
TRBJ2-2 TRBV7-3 CASSLSGSATGELFF
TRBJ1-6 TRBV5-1 CASSLGQSSSYNSPLHF
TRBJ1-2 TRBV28 CASSLATGSGYTF
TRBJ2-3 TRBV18 CASSPVASGGLADTQYF
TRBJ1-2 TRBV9 CASSVETGIYGYTF
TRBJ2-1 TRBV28 CASSLGAGGPPYNEQFF
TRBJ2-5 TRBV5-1 CASSSGQGQETQYF
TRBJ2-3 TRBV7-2 CASSFERGRGGDTQYF
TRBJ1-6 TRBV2 CASSEIAGQASSYNSPLHF
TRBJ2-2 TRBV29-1 CSGFLAGASTGELFF
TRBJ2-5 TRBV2 CASSEIAGVKETQYF
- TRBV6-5 CASSQLTSAGYEQYF
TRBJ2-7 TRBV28 CASRTHQGLATYEQYF
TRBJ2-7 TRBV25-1 CASSQSGTGAYEQYF
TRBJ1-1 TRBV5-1 CASSPAGFTEAFF
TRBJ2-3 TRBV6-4 CASSAEGATDTQYF
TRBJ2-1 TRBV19 CASSDSGSYNEQFF
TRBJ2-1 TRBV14 CASSQARLDEQFF
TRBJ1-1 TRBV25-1 CASSGATSNTEAFF
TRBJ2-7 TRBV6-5 CASSYGRAYEQYF
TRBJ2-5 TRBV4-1 CASSPDREVPAQYF
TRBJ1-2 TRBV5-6 CASSLNPGQPGSLYGYTF
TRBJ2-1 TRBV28 CASSRELAGGRNEQFF
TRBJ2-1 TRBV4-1 CASSQEQSSYNEQFF
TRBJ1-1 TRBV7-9 CASSLRDSAAFF
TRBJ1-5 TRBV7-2 CASSLAGQGVRQPQHF
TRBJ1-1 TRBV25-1 CASSPLSGGTEAFF
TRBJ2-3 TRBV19 CASSRNSRYSTDTQYF
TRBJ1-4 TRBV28 CATRESTNEKLFF
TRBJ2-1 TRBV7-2 CASSQRLAGGRNEQFF
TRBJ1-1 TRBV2 CASSVDSLWAEAFF
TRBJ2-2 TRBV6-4 CASSEQSTNTGELFF
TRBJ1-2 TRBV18 CASSPANSDGYTF
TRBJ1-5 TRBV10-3 CASSPRAGSNQPQHF
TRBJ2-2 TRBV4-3 CASSQEQRGGRYTGELFF
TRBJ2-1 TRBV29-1 CSVVAGVGNEQFF
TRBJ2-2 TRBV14 CASSPSTPDMTGTSPRGELFF
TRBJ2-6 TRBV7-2 CASSSDFGANVLTF